The next 3 T cell receptor beta chains were all read from a single sample in a study of T cell responses to AZD1222 COVID-19 vaccine. The table came from immunoSEQ multiplex PCR; TCRdb's copy has only in-frame clones and leaves some out. The table records 100,000 to 130,000 clones, 70% to 90% of them present only once. The input for sequencing was peripheral blood, taken 28 days after the second AZD1222 dose. These receptors were obtained from an adult who received the AZD1222 COVID-19 vaccine.

CDR3 residues: CASSEEMNTEAFF. The CDR3 DNA follows: TGTGCCAGCAGTGAAGAGATGAACACTGAAGCTTTCTTT. The chain has TRBV2 and TRBJ1-1; D unclear. The germline V gene encodes CDR1 SNHLY and CDR2 FYNNEI. The CDR3 loop spans 13 amino acids. V was pared by 1 base and J by 0 bases, with 3 bases between.

This chain uses TRBV4-1 with TRBJ1-3; TRBD1 matches at 8 bases. Looked up from germline, CDR1 is MGHRA and CDR2 is YSYEKL. Losses at the gene ends were 4 bases for V and 2 bases for J; bases not matched to a gene: 4. The CDR3 covers 15 residues. CDR3 sequence: CASSRVQGAGNTIYF. CDR3 coding DNA: TGCGCCAGCAGCCGAGTACAGGGGGCTGGAAACACCATATATTTT.

This chain connects TRBV14 to TRBJ1-2; D is ambiguous. The CDR3 runs 13 residues. Germline assignment: CDR1 SGHDN and CDR2 FVKESK. V lost 0 bases and J lost 3, with 5 bases in between. This CDR3 is CASSQDYDYGYTF. CDR3 nucleotide sequence: TGTGCCAGCAGCCAAGACTACGACTATGGCTACACCTTC.